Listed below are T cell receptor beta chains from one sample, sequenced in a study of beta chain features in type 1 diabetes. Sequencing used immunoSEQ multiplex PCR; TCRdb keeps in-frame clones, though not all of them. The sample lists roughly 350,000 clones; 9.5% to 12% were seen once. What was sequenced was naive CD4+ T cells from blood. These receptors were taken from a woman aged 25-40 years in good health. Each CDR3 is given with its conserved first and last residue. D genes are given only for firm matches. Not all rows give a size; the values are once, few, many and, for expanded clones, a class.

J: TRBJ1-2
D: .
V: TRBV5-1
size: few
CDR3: CASSLSGDGYTF
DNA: TGCGCCAGCAGCTTGTCGGGGGACGGCTACACCTTC

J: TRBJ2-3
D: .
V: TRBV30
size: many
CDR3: CAWSPADTQYF
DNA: TGTGCCTGGAGTCCGGCAGATACGCAGTATTTT

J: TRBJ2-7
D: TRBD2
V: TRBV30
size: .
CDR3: CACIAGLAEEQYF
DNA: TGTGCCTGCATTGCCGGACTAGCGGAAGAGCAGTACTTC

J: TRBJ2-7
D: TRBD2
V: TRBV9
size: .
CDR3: CASSVAMGGSSYEQYF
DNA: TGTGCCAGCAGCGTAGCTATGGGGGGGAGCTCCTACGAGCAGTACTTC

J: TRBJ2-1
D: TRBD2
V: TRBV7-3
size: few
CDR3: CASSLTAGVAEQFF
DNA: TGTGCCAGCAGCTTAACGGCGGGAGTTGCTGAGCAGTTCTTC

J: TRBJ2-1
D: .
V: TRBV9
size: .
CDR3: CASSVVGDSLLSYNEQFF
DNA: TGTGCCAGCAGCGTAGTTGGAGATTCACTTTTAAGCTACAATGAGCAGTTCTTC

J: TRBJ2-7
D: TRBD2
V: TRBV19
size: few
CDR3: CASSAGLVMREQYF
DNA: TGTGCCAGTAGTGCGGGACTAGTAATGCGCGAGCAGTACTTC

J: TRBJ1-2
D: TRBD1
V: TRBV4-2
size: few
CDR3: CASSPGQGNYGYTF
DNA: TGTGCCAGCAGCCCGGGACAGGGTAACTATGGCTACACCTTC

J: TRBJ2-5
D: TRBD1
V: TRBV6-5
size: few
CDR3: CASSTGGETQYF
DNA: TGTGCCAGCAGTACAGGGGGGGAGACCCAGTACTTC

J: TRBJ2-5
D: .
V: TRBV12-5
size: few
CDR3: CASGFRRGQETQYF
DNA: TGTGCTAGTGGTTTTCGCAGGGGACAAGAGACCCAGTACTTC

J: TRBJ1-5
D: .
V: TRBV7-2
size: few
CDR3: CASSLVAGQPQHF
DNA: TGTGCCAGCAGCTTAGTTGCAGGTCAGCCCCAGCATTTT

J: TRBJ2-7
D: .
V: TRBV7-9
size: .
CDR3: CASRKDSYEQYF
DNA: TGTGCCAGCAGAAAAGACAGCTACGAGCAGTACTTC

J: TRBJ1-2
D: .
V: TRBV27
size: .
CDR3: CASSGQGLYGYTF
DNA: TGTGCCAGCAGTGGCCAGGGGTTGTATGGCTACACCTTC

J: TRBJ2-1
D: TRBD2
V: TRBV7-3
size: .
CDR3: CASSLTGGEVGGNEQFF
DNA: TGTGCCAGCAGCTTAACCGGGGGGGAGGTCGGTGGTAATGAGCAGTTCTTC

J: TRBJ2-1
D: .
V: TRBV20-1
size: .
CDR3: CSAWDYEQFF
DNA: TGCAGTGCTTGGGACTATGAGCAGTTCTTC

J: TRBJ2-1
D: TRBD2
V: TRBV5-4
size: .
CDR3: CASSLGTSGHYNEQFF
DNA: TGTGCCAGCAGCCTAGGGACTAGCGGACACTACAATGAGCAGTTCTTC

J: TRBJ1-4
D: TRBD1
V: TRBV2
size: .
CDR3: CASSGQGAGEKLFF
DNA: TGTGCCAGCAGTGGGCAGGGGGCAGGAGAAAAACTGTTTTTT

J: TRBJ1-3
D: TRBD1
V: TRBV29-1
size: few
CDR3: CSVEGTGNGNTIYF
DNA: TGCAGCGTTGAGGGGACAGGGAACGGAAACACCATATATTTT

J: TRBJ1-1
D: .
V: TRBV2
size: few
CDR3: CASSFGGNTEAFF
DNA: TGTGCCAGCAGCTTCGGCGGGAACACTGAAGCTTTCTTT

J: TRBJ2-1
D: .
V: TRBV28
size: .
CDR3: CASSLGGSSALNEQFF
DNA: TGTGCCAGCAGTTTAGGGGGGAGCTCTGCCCTAAATGAGCAGTTCTTC

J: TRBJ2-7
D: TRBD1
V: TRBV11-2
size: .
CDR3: CASSSEQGFYEQYF
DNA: TGTGCCAGCAGCTCTGAACAGGGGTTCTACGAGCAGTACTTC